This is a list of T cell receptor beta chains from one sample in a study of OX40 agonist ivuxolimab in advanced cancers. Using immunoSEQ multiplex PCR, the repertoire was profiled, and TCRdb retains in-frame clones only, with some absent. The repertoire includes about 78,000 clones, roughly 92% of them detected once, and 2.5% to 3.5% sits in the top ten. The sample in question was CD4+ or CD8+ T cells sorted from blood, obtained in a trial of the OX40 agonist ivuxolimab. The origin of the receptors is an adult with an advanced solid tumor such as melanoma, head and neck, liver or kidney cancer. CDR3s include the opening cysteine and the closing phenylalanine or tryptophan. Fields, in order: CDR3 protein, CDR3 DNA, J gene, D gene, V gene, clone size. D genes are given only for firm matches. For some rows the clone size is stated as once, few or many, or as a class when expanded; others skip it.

CDR3: CASSPELTGELFF
DNA: TGTGCCAGCTCACCAGAACTGACCGGGGAGCTGTTTTTT
J: TRBJ2-2
D: NA
V: TRBV18
size: once

CDR3: CATRSPPGELFF
DNA: TGTGCCACCAGATCTCCCCCCGGGGAGCTGTTTTTT
J: TRBJ2-2
D: NA
V: TRBV15
size: NA

CDR3: CASSEAGILQPQHF
DNA: TGTGCCAGCAGTGAAGCGGGGATTCTCCAGCCCCAGCATTTT
J: TRBJ1-5
D: NA
V: TRBV6-1
size: NA

CDR3: CASSRQGRDGYTF
DNA: TGTGCCAGCAGCCGACAGGGGAGGGATGGCTACACCTTC
J: TRBJ1-2
D: TRBD1
V: TRBV6-6
size: NA

CDR3: CASSSDRGISGANVLTF
DNA: TGTGCCAGCAGTTCCGACAGGGGGATCTCTGGGGCCAACGTCCTGACTTTC
J: TRBJ2-6
D: TRBD1
V: TRBV28
size: NA

CDR3: CASTIPTGSHGYTF
DNA: TGTGCCAGCACGATACCGACAGGGTCCCATGGCTACACCTTC
J: TRBJ1-2
D: TRBD1
V: TRBV27
size: NA

CDR3: CASSLGVAGGTDTQYF
DNA: TGTGCCAGCAGCTTGGGGGTCGCAGGGGGCACAGATACGCAGTATTTT
J: TRBJ2-3
D: NA
V: TRBV5-6
size: NA

CDR3: CASSPPEGQPQHF
DNA: TGCGCCAGCAGCCCCCCCGAGGGTCAGCCCCAGCATTTT
J: TRBJ1-5
D: NA
V: TRBV5-1
size: NA

CDR3: CASSSGGATEAFF
DNA: TGTGCCAGCAGCTCAGGGGGGGCCACTGAAGCTTTCTTT
J: TRBJ1-1
D: TRBD1
V: TRBV7-6
size: NA

CDR3: CASSEAWGLTQETQYF
DNA: TGTGCCAGCAGTGAAGCGTGGGGACTTACCCAAGAGACCCAGTACTTC
J: TRBJ2-5
D: NA
V: TRBV6-1
size: NA

CDR3: CASRQGSYNEQFF
DNA: TGTGCCAGCAGGCAGGGCTCCTACAATGAGCAGTTCTTC
J: TRBJ2-1
D: NA
V: TRBV7-9
size: NA

CDR3: CASSLRAPSPRETQYF
DNA: TGCGCCAGCAGCTTGAGGGCCCCCTCTCCTCGGGAGACCCAGTACTTC
J: TRBJ2-5
D: NA
V: TRBV5-1
size: NA

CDR3: CASSLDTGEETQYF
DNA: TGCGCCAGCAGCTTGGATACGGGAGAGGAGACCCAGTACTTC
J: TRBJ2-5
D: NA
V: TRBV5-1
size: NA

CDR3: CASSLQGQSYEQYF
DNA: TGTGCCAGTAGTTTGCAGGGACAGTCCTACGAGCAGTACTTC
J: TRBJ2-7
D: TRBD1
V: TRBV19
size: NA

CDR3: CASRRGASTDTQYF
DNA: TGTGCCTCGAGGAGAGGAGCAAGCACAGATACGCAGTATTTT
J: TRBJ2-3
D: NA
V: TRBV11-3
size: NA

CDR3: CAMGAGGSTDTQYF
DNA: TGTGCCATGGGTGCGGGGGGCAGCACAGATACGCAGTATTTT
J: TRBJ2-3
D: TRBD2
V: TRBV10-3
size: NA

CDR3: CASSLAWGRNTEAFF
DNA: TGTGCCAGCAGCCTCGCCTGGGGTAGGAACACTGAAGCTTTCTTT
J: TRBJ1-1
D: NA
V: TRBV14
size: NA

CDR3: CASSRSGGLGETQYF
DNA: TGTGCCAGCAGCCGTAGTGGGGGGCTGGGTGAGACCCAGTACTTC
J: TRBJ2-5
D: NA
V: TRBV5-4
size: NA

CDR3: CASSLDRVNEQFF
DNA: TGTGCCAGCAGCCTGGACAGGGTTAATGAGCAGTTCTTC
J: TRBJ2-1
D: TRBD1
V: TRBV5-4
size: once

CDR3: CASSRPREANVLTF
DNA: TGCGCCAGCAGCCGCCCCAGAGAGGCCAACGTCCTGACTTTC
J: TRBJ2-6
D: NA
V: TRBV4-1
size: NA

CDR3: CATRSVRTAEAFF
DNA: TGTGCCACGAGGAGTGTCCGTACGGCTGAAGCTTTCTTT
J: TRBJ1-1
D: NA
V: TRBV11-2
size: NA

CDR3: CASSFGTLHSGNTIYF
DNA: TGTGCCAGCAGTTTCGGGACCCTACACTCTGGAAACACCATATATTTT
J: TRBJ1-3
D: NA
V: TRBV28
size: NA

CDR3: CASSRLAGGQADTQYF
DNA: TGCGCCAGCAGCAGACTAGCGGGGGGGCAGGCAGATACGCAGTATTTT
J: TRBJ2-3
D: TRBD2
V: TRBV5-1
size: NA

CDR3: CASSLGGEGNTEAFF
DNA: TGTGCCAGCAGCCTAGGGGGCGAAGGGAACACTGAAGCTTTCTTT
J: TRBJ1-1
D: TRBD1
V: TRBV5-4
size: NA

CDR3: CASTRGGTFRADTQYF
DNA: TGTGCCAGCACCCGAGGCGGGACTTTCAGGGCAGATACGCAGTATTTT
J: TRBJ2-3
D: NA
V: TRBV5-6
size: NA

CDR3: CASSSTGEQYF
DNA: TGTGCCAGCTCCTCGACAGGGGAGCAGTACTTC
J: TRBJ2-7
D: TRBD1
V: TRBV18
size: few

CDR3: CASSEEGGRIF
DNA: TGTGCCAGCAGTGAAGAAGGCGGCAGGATTTTT
J: TRBJ1-4
D: NA
V: TRBV6-1
size: few